This TCR beta chain derives from a study of CD8 T cells in ankylosing spondylitis. Using its own MiXCR run on the 5' RACE reads, TCRdb lists one record per CDR3 protein. Of 230,000 or so distinct CDR3 sequences detected, 20% to 30% appear once; the ten largest clones hold around 0.64%. The CDR3 totals 15 residues. V was clipped by 1 base and J by 4 bases, with 14 bases between them. The clonotype originates from a male donor with ankylosing spondylitis or in good health (not recorded which). The sample consisted of blood, either unsorted or a sorted T cell fraction (not recorded which). The rearrangement joins TRBV12-3 or TRBV12-4 to TRBJ2-7; D might be TRBD1 or TRBD2, each matching 6 bases. The CDR3 is CASSLVMGGPYEQYF. For the CDR3, the DNA is TGTGCCAGCAGTTTAGTTATGGGGGGCCCTTACGAGCAGTACTTC.